The 24 T cell receptor beta chains below come from one sample, sequenced in a study of CD8 T cells in ankylosing spondylitis. Study observations and caveats: Ankylosing spondylitis blood appeared to be characterized by a TCR beta motif of about 8 highly homologous variants.

Antigens for these TCRs are unknown. MiXCR, applied by TCRdb to the 5' RACE reads, yields one record per CDR3 protein. Found here are fewer than 250,000 distinct CDR3 sequences, around 20% of them singletons; the top ten hold approximately 46%. Sequencing was performed on blood, either unsorted or a sorted T cell fraction (not recorded which). The receptors shown here come from a male donor with ankylosing spondylitis.

This clonotype was counted many times. The chain has TRBV6-1 and TRBJ1-1, with D maybe TRBD1 (5 bases). Germline assignment: CDR1 MNHNS and CDR2 SASEGT. The CDR3 sequence is 14 residues long. Trimming removed 6 bases from V and 4 bases from J, with 15 bases in between. CDR3 nucleotide sequence: TGTGCCAGCAGCGAATACGCCAGGGCCACTGAAGCTTTCTTT. Translated, it gives CASSEYARATEAFF.

Only a few counts were recorded for this clonotype. The chain carries TRBV6-1 and TRBJ1-1; no firm D call. V dropped 1 base and J dropped 0 bases, with 9 bases sitting between them. Germline CDR1 MNHNS, CDR2 SASEGT. This CDR3 contains 15 residues. The CDR3 nucleotides read TGTGCCAGCAGTGAAGGCATAATTTTGAACACTGAAGCTTTCTTT. It codes for CASSEGIILNTEAFF.

Regarding this clonotype: One end of the junction does not line up with germline, which may come from a read error. The V gene is TRBV4-1, the J gene TRBJ2-5; D unresolved. CDR3 length: 14 residues. Germline CDR1 is MGHRA and CDR2 is YSYEKL. The CDR3 here is CASSQEYGLETRYF. CDR3 DNA: TGCGCCAGCAGCCAAGAATACGGTTTGGAGACCCGGTACTTC.

The V gene is TRBV12-3 or TRBV12-4, the J gene TRBJ2-7; TRBD1 matches at 8 bases. The CDR3 spans 16 residues. The trim removed 1 base at V and 8 bases at J, leaving 13 bases unmatched. Written as DNA, the CDR3 is TGTGCCAGCAGTTTAGACCGGGCAGGGCAGGGGGCAAAGCAGTACTTC. Amino acids: CASSLDRAGQGAKQYF.

This clonotype occurred a few times. This chain uses TRBV4-2 with TRBJ2-1, with D tentatively TRBD2 (5 bases). This CDR3 is 14 amino acids long. The V end was cut by 4 bases, the J end by 4 bases, with 11 bases between. The V gene's germline CDR1 is LGHNA and CDR2 YNFKEQ. For the CDR3, the DNA is TGTGCCAGCAGCCCCATTGCGGGTTACAATGAGCAGTTCTTC. It encodes CASSPIAGYNEQFF.

This clonotype was seen only a few times. The CDR3 DNA follows: TGCAGCGCGGCCGGGACAGCGAGCTCCTACGAGCAGTACTTC. Amino acids: CSAAGTASSYEQYF. This chain links TRBV29-1 with TRBJ2-7; TRBD1 agrees at 7 bases. After removal of 7 bases from V and 0 bases from J, the junction contained 9 bases not matched to a gene. CDR1 is SQVTM, CDR2 ANQGSEA, per germline. The CDR3 contains 14 residues.

This clonotype came up many times. The V and J genes are TRBV29-1 and TRBJ2-1; D is undetermined. This CDR3 has 11 residues. CDR1 is SQVTM and CDR2 is ANQGSEA in the germline V gene. The V end lost 4 bases, the J end lost 8 bases, and 9 bases lay between the germline ends. The CDR3 DNA is TGCAGCGTTGTTGACTGGGATGAGCAGTTCTTC. This encodes CSVVDWDEQFF.

The chain employs TRBV7-2 and TRBJ2-7, with TRBD1 matching 9 bases. Germline assignment: CDR1 SGHTA and CDR2 FQGNSA. The CDR3 extends over 15 amino acids. V was clipped by 5 bases and J by 1 base; unmatched bases: 6. In DNA, the CDR3 is TGTGCCAGCAGCCCCTGGACAGGGGAGTCCTACGAGCAGTACTTC. It is translated as CASSPWTGESYEQYF.

The chain uses TRBV27 and TRBJ2-3; the D call may be TRBD1 or TRBD2 (6 bases each). The CDR3 extends over 15 amino acids. Per the germline V gene, CDR1 is MNHEY and CDR2 is SMNVEV (reference sequence). V was shortened by 6 bases and J by 4 bases, with 17 bases between the two germline ends. CDR3 DNA: TGTGCCAGCAGCCCGCCGGGGGCGAGCGCAGATACGCAGTATTTT. It is translated as CASSPPGASADTQYF.

This clonotype was seen a handful of times. The CDR3 coding sequence is TGTGCCAGCAGCCCGGCTTTCGGGGCAGATACGCAGTATTTT. Translated, it gives CASSPAFGADTQYF. This chain connects TRBV7-9 to TRBJ2-3; a possible D gene is TRBD2 (5 bases). Per germline, CDR1 SEHNR and CDR2 FQNEAQ (reference sequence). V lost 5 bases and J 4 bases, leaving 13 bases between the germline ends. The CDR3 totals 14 residues.

This sequence joins TRBV4-1 and TRBJ2-2, with D unresolved. The CDR3 covers 14 residues. Germline values: CDR1 MGHRA, CDR2 YSYEKL. Trimming left V 4 bases short and J 3 bases short, with 9 bases between. CDR3 in DNA: TGCGCCAGCAGCCCCCTGGCAGACACCGGGGAGCTGTTTTTT. This gives the protein CASSPLADTGELFF.

A few counts support this clonotype. The gene calls are TRBV20-1 and TRBJ2-1; 7 bases fit TRBD1. Unmatched junction bases numbered 9, after V lost 6 bases and J lost 7 bases. The CDR3 length is 13 residues. Germline V CDR1 and CDR2: DFQATT, SNEGSKA (reference sequence). CDR3 in amino acids: CSARGQFENEQFF. The CDR3 bases are TGCAGTGCAAGGGGGCAGTTCGAAAATGAGCAGTTCTTC.

V is TRBV11-1 and J is TRBJ1-3, with 9 bases lining up with TRBD1. V shed 4 bases and J 4 bases; nucleotides not matched to a gene: 14. CDR1 and CDR2 from the germline V gene are SGHAT and FQDESV (reference sequence). This CDR3 is 18 amino acids long. The DNA of the CDR3 is TGTGCCAGCAGCTCCCCTAACCCACAGGGGGCTGGGGGAAACACCATATATTTT. This gives the protein CASSSPNPQGAGGNTIYF.

This clonotype has just a few counts. This chain uses TRBV7-9 with TRBJ2-3, with D uncertain. Between the trimmed V and J ends, which lost 5 bases and 4 bases, there was a span of 10 bases. The length of the CDR3 is 13 residues. The germline V gene has CDR1 SEHNR and CDR2 FQNEAQ (reference sequence). The CDR3, as DNA: TGTGCCAGCAGCCCTAGTGCGGCAGATACGCAGTATTTT. This gives the protein CASSPSAADTQYF.

This clonotype was counted between two and nine times. The rearrangement joins TRBV6-2 or TRBV6-3 to TRBJ2-5; D gene ambiguous. The germline gives CDR1 MNHEY, CDR2 SVGEGT. V lost 7 bases to trimming and J lost 4 bases, with 7 bases between them. This CDR3 spans 11 amino acids. The DNA of the CDR3 is TGTGCCAGCACCATTGGAGAGACCCAGTACTTC. It yields the protein CASTIGETQYF.

This clonotype was recorded a few times. The chain carries TRBV11-2 and TRBJ1-1, with D hard to call. CDR1 is SGHAT, CDR2 FQNNGV, per germline. The CDR3 covers 14 residues. Trimming stripped 2 bases from V and 3 bases from J, with 10 bases between. The CDR3 bases are TGTGCCAGCAGCTTACATCTTGAGGACACTGAAGCTTTCTTT. Translated: CASSLHLEDTEAFF.

The genes are TRBV4-1 and TRBJ1-6, with 10 positions matching TRBD1. The CDR3 runs to 13 residues. From germline, CDR1 is MGHRA and CDR2 YSYEKL. V lost 10 bases and J lost 10; bases outside the gene matches: 7. CDR3 sequence (DNA): TGCGCCACCTCACCGGGACAGGGGTCACCCCTCCACTTT. This encodes CATSPGQGSPLHF.

The V gene is TRBV3-1, the J gene TRBJ1-2, with a weak D call TRBD1 (6 bases). The germline V and J ends were trimmed by 8 bases and 2 bases, with 18 bases remaining between them. Germline loops: CDR1 LGHDT, CDR2 YNNKEL (reference sequence). This CDR3 spans 15 amino acids. CDR3 DNA sequence: TGTGCCAGCTCCAATACGGGGGCGACAAACTATGGCTACACCTTC. It encodes CASSNTGATNYGYTF.

This clonotype was counted only a few times. The rearrangement uses TRBV6-2 or TRBV6-3 and TRBJ2-1; 7 bases match TRBD1. Germline lookup yields CDR1 MNHEY and CDR2 SVGEGT. V lost 8 bases, J lost 0 bases, and 10 bases stayed unmatched. The CDR3 has 16 amino acids. CDR3 sequence (DNA): TGTGCCAGCGAGCAACAGGGGACCTTCTCCTACAATGAGCAGTTCTTC. Its translation is CASEQQGTFSYNEQFF.

The chain is built from TRBV6-1 and TRBJ2-7; D may correspond to TRBD1 or TRBD2 (6 bases each). With 6 bases removed from V and 3 bases from J, the gap between germline ends came to 12 bases. The CDR3 is made up of 13 amino acids. Germline CDR1 MNHNS, CDR2 SASEGT. CDR3 coding DNA: TGTGCCAGCAGAGGGGGGCCCGGCTACGAGCAGTACTTC. It yields the protein CASRGGPGYEQYF.

The rearrangement joins TRBV10-3 to TRBJ2-1, with no clear D. There are 14 residues in the CDR3. Trimming left V 0 bases short and J 5 bases short, with 8 bases between. Germline V lookup: CDR1 ENHRY, CDR2 SYGVKD. The CDR3 sequence is CAISESTADNEQFF. The DNA of the CDR3 is TGTGCCATCAGTGAGTCGACGGCTGACAATGAGCAGTTCTTC.

This clonotype was seen more than once but under ten times. J is TRBJ1-5 and V is TRBV6-2 or TRBV6-3, with 7 bases lining up with TRBD1. The germline V gene has CDR1 MNHEY and CDR2 SVGEGT. The CDR3 runs 13 residues. The J segment lost 1 base and the V segment lost 8 bases, leaving 2 bases of the junction unmatched. The CDR3 is CASEGASNQPQHF. CDR3 DNA: TGTGCCAGCGAGGGGGCGAGCAATCAGCCCCAGCATTTT.

The sample holds a few counts of this clonotype. This rearrangement joins TRBV24-1 to TRBJ1-5, with D possibly being TRBD1 (6 bases). The germline V and J ends were trimmed by 3 bases and 15 bases, with 14 bases remaining between them. The CDR3 consists of 12 residues. Germline CDR1 is KGHDR and CDR2 is SFDVKD. The CDR3 DNA is TGTGCCACCAGTGATGGGGTACAGGGTTGGCATTTT. Translation gives CATSDGVQGWHF.

The V and J genes are TRBV27 and TRBJ2-3; D gene unclear. Trimming removed 6 bases from V and 2 bases from J, with 6 bases in between. Germline V lookup: CDR1 MNHEY, CDR2 SMNVEV (reference sequence). The CDR3 totals 12 residues. The CDR3 region has the DNA TGTGCCAGCAGCCGCGACACAGATACGCAGTATTTT. Its protein is CASSRDTDTQYF.